This T cell receptor beta chain was recorded in a study of metastatic and nonmetastatic thyroid tumors (dated by TCRdb to about 2020). Looking at the study overall: Repertoires were compared across peripheral blood and tumor or nodule tissue samples from malignant and benign thyroid patients. Points the paper makes about the study in general: In both blood and tumor samples, TCR beta diversity was reported to be significantly higher in malignant tumors than in benign nodules.

Trimming accounts for 2 bases at V and 0 bases at J, while the number of junction bases matched to no gene is 4. Reading the germline V gene gives CDR1 MRHNA and CDR2 SNTAGT. The CDR3, cysteine through phenylalanine, is 16 amino acids long. CDR3 DNA only is kept here, 48 bases in frame from base 1. No treatment had been received by any patient before thyroid surgery. The study retrospectively analysed patient clinical samples collected from about 2012 to 2018 using T-cell receptor beta sequencing. This clone was counted only a few times. What antigen it recognizes has not been identified. Base qualities are not recorded, but no much larger clone differs from it by a single base. The method behind the library was PCR. Sequencing was carried out with an Illumina HiSeq 4000. High-throughput sequencing was used to profile the CDR3 region of the TCR beta-chain in every patient. As for the authors' bioinformatics: Drawing on CDR3 differences between clinicopathological groups, the researchers built a classifier meant to tell apart patients with distant-metastatic papillary thyroid cancer. The Shannon index was used to assess repertoire diversity, and the Morisita-Horn index was used to assess tumor-blood repertoire similarity. Using fastp trimming at Q25 and MiXCR clonotype assembly, TCRdb reanalyzed the public sequencing data and kept in-frame beta chains. TCRdb's processing, not the study's, gives the V and J calls here. Present in this sample are 15,000 or so clones, about 30% of which were seen just once. In total, the top ten clones hold 9.5% to 15% of the sample.

Material: tumor tissue. The clonotype originates from a male donor with papillary thyroid cancer or a benign thyroid nodule (not recorded which). Some clones in this sample may be carry-over from other donors' samples. Recombination connected TRBV6-4 to TRBJ2-1, with TRBD1 matching 7 junction bases. The DNA is TGTGCCAGCAGTGACACGGGACAGAGCTCCTACAATGAGCAGTTCTTC. This sequence encodes CASSDTGQSSYNEQFF.